These T cell receptor beta chains were read from a single sample in a study of blood T cell repertoires in COVID-19. The method was immunoSEQ multiplex PCR; TCRdb's version includes in-frame clones alone and lacks a portion of them. Found here are around 200,000 clones, 85% to 90% of them singletons; the top ten hold approximately 18%. Sequenced input: peripheral blood. These receptors were taken from a person aged 65 to 85 with COVID-19, enrolled during active disease. The CDR3 runs from the conserved cysteine through the conserved F or W. A D gene is named only where the DNA matches it firmly. Some rows have no size entry. The others give once, few or many, or a class for an expanded clone.

D	J	V	size	CDR3	DNA
TRBD1	TRBJ2-2	TRBV19	-	CASSIVMTGLTGELFF	TGTGCCAGTAGTATTGTCATGACAGGGCTCACCGGGGAGCTGTTTTTT
TRBD1	TRBJ1-1	TRBV7-9	once	CASSLAGTDEAFF	TGTGCCAGCAGCTTAGCCGGGACAGATGAAGCTTTCTTT
TRBD2	TRBJ2-7	TRBV10-3	-	CAISVRSGGPSYEQYF	TGTGCCATCAGTGTCAGGTCGGGAGGCCCCTCCTACGAGCAGTACTTC
-	TRBJ2-2	TRBV29-1	-	CSVDSGYTGELFF	TGCAGCGTAGATAGCGGATACACCGGGGAGCTGTTTTTT
TRBD2	TRBJ2-3	TRBV7-3	-	CASKESGGGTDTQYF	TGTGCCAGCAAGGAAAGCGGGGGAGGCACAGATACGCAGTATTTT
TRBD1	TRBJ2-4	TRBV28	-	CASSSAGQGGLAKNIQYF	TGTGCCAGCAGTTCTGCGGGACAGGGAGGATTAGCCAAAAACATTCAGTACTTC
TRBD1	TRBJ1-1	TRBV18	-	CASSPIDRAGTEAFF	TGTGCCAGCTCACCTATTGACAGGGCGGGCACTGAAGCTTTCTTT
TRBD1	TRBJ2-4	TRBV27	-	CASSLSDRATQYF	TGTGCCAGCAGTTTGTCGGACAGGGCGACTCAGTACTTC
TRBD2	TRBJ2-2	TRBV29-1	-	CSVVAGGNTGELFF	TGCAGCGTGGTAGCGGGGGGGAACACCGGGGAGCTGTTTTTT
-	TRBJ1-5	TRBV7-9	-	CASSFGSSNQPQHF	TGTGCCAGCAGCTTCGGGAGTTCCAATCAGCCCCAGCATTTT
TRBD1	TRBJ1-2	TRBV19	-	CASRLSSGGPSYGYTF	TGTGCCAGTAGACTGAGCTCAGGGGGCCCCTCCTATGGCTACACCTTC
-	TRBJ2-1	TRBV28	-	CASTQTSNEQFF	TGTGCCAGCACCCAAACGAGTAATGAGCAGTTCTTC
-	TRBJ2-2	TRBV4-2	-	CASSQVSGSNTGELFF	TGTGCCAGCAGCCAAGTATCAGGGTCGAACACCGGGGAGCTGTTTTTT
TRBD1	TRBJ2-7	TRBV11-2	-	CASSLGLDRGRDEQYF	TGTGCCAGCAGCTTAGGGTTAGACAGGGGGCGTGACGAGCAGTACTTC
-	TRBJ2-3	TRBV30	-	CAWRESSTDTQYF	TGTGCCTGGAGGGAGTCTAGCACAGATACGCAGTATTTT
TRBD1	TRBJ2-1	TRBV14	few	CASSQNRGPSVPRYNEQFF	TGTGCCAGCAGCCAGAACAGGGGGCCTAGCGTTCCCAGATACAATGAGCAGTTCTTC
-	TRBJ2-7	TRBV6-2/TRBV6-3	few	CASSYSREGDQTYEQYF	TGTGCCAGCAGTTACAGTCGTGAGGGGGACCAAACCTACGAGCAGTACTTC
-	TRBJ1-1	TRBV27	-	CASSPSPLGTEAFF	TGTGCCAGCAGTCCCTCCCCGCTCGGGACTGAAGCTTTCTTT
-	TRBJ1-6	TRBV7-9	few	CASSSQGNNSPLHF	TGTGCCAGCAGCTCTCAGGGTAATAATTCACCCCTCCACTTT
-	TRBJ1-3	TRBV9	-	CASSVGSPGGLSGNTIYF	TGTGCCAGCAGCGTAGGATCCCCCGGGGGTTTGTCTGGAAACACCATATATTTT
TRBD1	TRBJ1-4	TRBV3-1/TRBV3-2	-	CASSPRRTGEFPLWSSPTNEKLFF	TGTGCCAGCAGCCCCCGGAGGACAGGAGAATTTCCCCTCTGGTCCTCTCCAACTAATGAAAAACTGTTTTTT
TRBD2	TRBJ2-1	TRBV19	-	CASSGLAGNRYNEQFF	TGTGCCAGTAGTGGACTAGCGGGGAACCGTTACAATGAGCAGTTCTTC
-	TRBJ2-2	TRBV28	-	CASSLNKFANTGELFF	TGTGCCAGCAGTCTCAACAAGTTCGCGAACACCGGGGAGCTGTTTTTT
-	TRBJ1-2	TRBV30	few	CAWTSRPSLEGYTF	TGTGCCTGGACGAGTAGACCATCCTTGGAGGGCTACACCTTC
TRBD2	TRBJ2-5	TRBV7-8	-	CASSLSGTSGSTQYF	TGTGCCAGCAGCTTAAGCGGGACTAGCGGGAGTACCCAGTACTTC
-	TRBJ2-7	TRBV29-1	few	CSVAFMGGEQYF	TGCAGCGTTGCGTTTATGGGGGGCGAGCAGTACTTC
TRBD1	TRBJ1-1	TRBV6-5	few	CASSYPQGDRIEAFF	TGTGCCAGCAGTTACCCACAGGGGGACCGAATTGAAGCTTTCTTT
-	TRBJ2-4	TRBV28	-	CASSWGPLKGNIQYF	TGTGCCAGCAGTTGGGGGCCTCTAAAGGGAAACATTCAGTACTTC
TRBD2	TRBJ2-5	TRBV6-2/TRBV6-3	-	CASSLAGGNPETQYF	TGTGCCAGCAGTTTAGCGGGGGGGAATCCGGAGACCCAGTACTTC
-	TRBJ2-2	TRBV21-1	large	CASPGGTGGATGELFF	TGTGCCTCCCCCGGGGGGACAGGGGGCGCGACCGGGGAGCTGTTTTTT
TRBD1	TRBJ1-5	TRBV19	-	CASSTDRAQPQHF	TGTGCCAGTAGTACTGACAGGGCTCAGCCCCAGCATTTT
-	TRBJ1-5	TRBV7-9	-	CASSLGVGPGNQPQHF	TGTGCCAGCAGCTTAGGGGTGGGCCCGGGCAATCAGCCCCAGCATTTT
-	TRBJ2-1	TRBV19	-	CASSESGLSSHNEQFF	TGTGCCAGTAGCGAATCGGGACTTTCTAGCCACAATGAGCAGTTCTTC
-	TRBJ2-2	TRBV3-1/TRBV3-2	-	CASSQYTTDTGELFF	TGTGCCAGCAGCCAATATACGACAGACACCGGGGAGCTGTTTTTT
-	TRBJ1-2	TRBV28	-	CASSSQTRCTF	TGTGCCAGCAGTTCACAGACCCGCTGCACCTTC
TRBD1	TRBJ1-1	TRBV19	-	CASSSQGARTEAFF	TGTGCCAGTAGTTCCCAGGGGGCGCGCACTGAAGCTTTCTTT
-	TRBJ1-5	TRBV27	-	CASSLMRGFQPQHF	TGTGCCAGCAGTTTAATGCGGGGGTTTCAGCCCCAGCATTTT
-	TRBJ2-3	TRBV19	-	CASSIIGSSTDTQYF	TGTGCCAGTAGTATAATTGGTAGCTCCACAGATACGCAGTATTTT
TRBD2	TRBJ2-5	TRBV6-2/TRBV6-3	once	CASSYPTSGGGQETQYF	TGTGCCAGCAGTTACCCGACTAGCGGGGGGGGCCAAGAGACCCAGTACTTC
-	TRBJ2-5	TRBV10-1	-	CASSDRGVQETQYF	TGCGCCAGCAGTGATCGCGGGGTCCAAGAGACCCAGTACTTC
-	TRBJ1-6	TRBV2	once	CASSEQGSYNSPLHF	TGTGCCAGCAGTGAACAGGGCTCCTATAATTCACCCCTCCACTTT
-	TRBJ2-2	TRBV2	few	CASWLASTGELFF	TGTGCCAGCTGGCTAGCGAGCACCGGGGAGCTGTTTTTT
-	TRBJ2-1	TRBV6-5	-	CASSLQGYEQFF	TGTGCCAGCAGTCTACAGGGTTACGAGCAGTTCTTC
-	TRBJ1-2	TRBV7-9	-	CASSFTRNYGYTF	TGTGCCAGCAGCTTTACACGTAACTATGGCTACACCTTC
-	TRBJ1-2	TRBV5-1	few	CASSPRSAGASIYGYTF	TGCGCCAGCAGTCCTCGTTCGGCGGGGGCGAGCATCTATGGCTACACCTTC
-	TRBJ2-3	TRBV7-6	few	CASSPFLGAPDTQYF	TGTGCCAGCAGCCCTTTCCTGGGGGCACCAGATACGCAGTATTTT
TRBD2	TRBJ2-5	TRBV7-3	-	CASSFGEGETQYF	TGTGCCAGCAGCTTCGGGGAGGGAGAGACCCAGTACTTC
-	TRBJ1-6	TRBV9	-	CASKRGGGNNSPLHF	TGTGCCAGCAAGAGGGGAGGAGGAAATAATTCACCCCTCCACTTT
-	TRBJ1-1	TRBV18	-	CASSPQGWGTEAFF	TGTGCCAGCTCACCACAGGGGTGGGGCACTGAAGCTTTCTTT
-	TRBJ2-1	TRBV28	-	CASGPFGGARNNEQFF	TGTGCCAGCGGCCCGTTTGGCGGGGCTCGGAACAATGAGCAGTTCTTC
TRBD2	TRBJ2-3	TRBV4-3	-	CASSQAVRAGGSTDTQYF	TGCGCCAGCAGCCAAGCGGTGCGTGCGGGGGGGAGCACAGATACGCAGTATTTT
TRBD1	TRBJ1-1	TRBV27	-	CASSQKTGQGTEAFF	TGTGCCAGCAGCCAGAAGACAGGGCAGGGCACTGAAGCTTTCTTT
TRBD2	TRBJ2-1	TRBV13	-	CASSFTREGRNEQFF	TGTGCCAGCAGCTTTACGAGGGAGGGCCGAAATGAGCAGTTCTTC